This record looks at one T cell receptor (beta chain) sequence and its context. The data originate from a study of control samples from healthy donors and cancer patients. Only in-frame clones appear in the TCRdb table, and some are missing; sequencing was by immunoSEQ multiplex PCR. The sample yields 100,000 or so clones, roughly 92% seen once. CDR1 and CDR2 from the germline V gene are SNHLY and FYNNEI. V was cut by 7 bases and J by 3 bases, with 22 bases left in between. The CDR3 is 16 amino acids. Sequences were obtained from blood. This TCR was recovered from a woman younger than 45 in good health. This chain joins TRBV2 and TRBJ2-7; D is possibly TRBD1 (7 bases). This CDR3 reads CASNPLLGRDSYEQYF. CDR3 bases: TGTGCCAGCAATCCCCTCCTAGGGCGGGACAGCTACGAGCAGTACTTC.